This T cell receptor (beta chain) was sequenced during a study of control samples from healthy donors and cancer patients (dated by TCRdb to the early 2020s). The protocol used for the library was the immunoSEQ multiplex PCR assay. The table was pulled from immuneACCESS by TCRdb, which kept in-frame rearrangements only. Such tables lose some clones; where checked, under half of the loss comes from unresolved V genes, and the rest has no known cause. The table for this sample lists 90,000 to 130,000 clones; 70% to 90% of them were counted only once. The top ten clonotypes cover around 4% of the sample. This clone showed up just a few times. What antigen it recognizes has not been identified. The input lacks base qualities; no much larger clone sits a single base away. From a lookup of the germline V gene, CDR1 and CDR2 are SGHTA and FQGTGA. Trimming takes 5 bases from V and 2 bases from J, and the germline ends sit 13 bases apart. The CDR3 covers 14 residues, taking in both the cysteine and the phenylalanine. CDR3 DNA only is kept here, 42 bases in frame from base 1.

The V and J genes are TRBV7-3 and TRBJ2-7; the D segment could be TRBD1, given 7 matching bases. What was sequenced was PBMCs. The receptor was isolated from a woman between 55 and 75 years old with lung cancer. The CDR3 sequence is CASSPSGGPYEQYF. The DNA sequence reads TGTGCCAGCAGCCCTTCAGGGGGGCCCTACGAGCAGTACTTC.